Below are 17 T cell receptor beta chains sequenced from a single sample in a study of circulating CD8 cells and anti-PD-1 response in melanoma (dated by TCRdb to the early 2020s). A BD FACSAria II cell sorter was used to sort four subsets, defined by PD-1 and/or TIGIT, from live CD3+CD8+TCRalphabeta+ cells. Data came from a NextSeq 500. The QIAseq Immune Repertoire RNA Library Kit, Human TCR Panel was used to prepare TCR libraries from approximately 15 ng of total RNA. TCRdb handled the public reads itself, with Q25 trimming in fastp and clone calling in MiXCR, and kept productive beta chains. Each record represents a unique CDR3 protein, reported with the most common genes and DNA among its rows. This sample is represented by roughly 1,100 distinct CDR3 sequences; about 5.8% of them were singletons. The ten largest clones take up about 4.6% of the sample. The sample was CD8+ T cells from PBMCs, taken at baseline or after one month of anti-PD-1 therapy (not recorded which). The receptors come from a human donor with melanoma.

In this sample, this clonotype is large. The rearrangement uses TRBV7-2 and TRBJ2-7; D is unclear. The CDR3 spans 14 residues. V was cut by 8 bases and J by 0 bases, with 14 bases left in between. Germline V gene lookup returns CDR1 SGHTA and CDR2 FQGNSA. CDR3 loop: CASLDGSVSYEQYF. CDR3 in DNA: TGTGCCAGCCTTGACGGAAGCGTCTCCTACGAGCAGTACTTC.

By sample share, this clonotype is medium-sized. The rearrangement joins TRBV19 to TRBJ2-1, with D possibly matching TRBD1 (6 bases). The CDR3 is 14 residues long. Trimming removed 5 bases at V and 7 bases at J, with 15 bases between. Looked up from germline, CDR1 is LNHDA and CDR2 is SQIVND (reference sequence). CDR3 sequence: CASSPYVGGNEQFF. The CDR3 DNA sequence: TGTGCCAGTAGTCCCTATGTAGGGGGAAATGAGCAGTTCTTC.

This clonotype is large. V and J are TRBV27 and TRBJ2-7; TRBD2 agrees at 12 bases. V lost 4 bases and J lost 4; bases outside the gene matches: 8. Per the germline V gene, CDR1 is MNHEY and CDR2 is SMNVEV (reference sequence). The CDR3 sequence is 16 residues long. CDR3 protein: CASSSGLGLAGYEQYF. CDR3 nucleotides: TGTGCCAGCAGTTCAGGGCTTGGACTAGCGGGGTACGAGCAGTACTTC.

Points on this clonotype: Since a much larger clone is just one base distant, this may be a read error. The rearrangement joins TRBV28 to TRBJ2-1; D possibly uses TRBD1 or TRBD2 (5 bases each). The ends were cut back, 4 bases at V and 3 bases at J, with 19 bases in the middle. The CDR3 is 17 amino acids. Germline assignment: CDR1 MDHEN and CDR2 SYDVKM. The CDR3: CASSSSSPGASYNEQFF. The DNA of the CDR3 is TGTGCCAGCAGTTCATCCTCCCCCGGGGCCAGCTACAATGAGCAGTTCTTC.

The chain combines TRBV5-6 with TRBJ2-7; a possible D gene is TRBD1 (6 bases). The V gene lost 0 bases and the J gene lost 2 bases, with 9 bases spanning the gap. The length of the CDR3 is 14 residues. Per germline, CDR1 SGHDT and CDR2 YYEEEE. This CDR3 reads CASSLGGGTYEQYF. For the CDR3, the DNA is TGTGCCAGCAGCTTGGGAGGGGGAACCTACGAGCAGTACTTC.

This clonotype is labeled medium-sized. At one end, the junction sequence differs from germline, possibly due to a read error. V usage is TRBV3-1 and J usage is TRBJ2-7; D possibly matches TRBD1 or TRBD2 (5 bases each). The CDR3 is 14 residues long. Germline values: CDR1 LGHDT, CDR2 YNNKEL (reference sequence). The CDR3 loop reads CASSPSGAPYEQYF. The CDR3 DNA reads TGTGCCAGCAGCCCGTCCGGGGCCCCCTACGAGCAGTATTTC.

In this sample, this clonotype is medium-sized. The chain carries TRBV2 and TRBJ1-6; D is uncertain. CDR3 length: 16 residues. CDR1 and CDR2 from the germline V gene are SNHLY and FYNNEI. Trimming took 6 bases from V and 4 from J, leaving 16 bases between them. The CDR3 reads CASRPDESAYNSPLHF. CDR3 sequence (DNA): TGTGCCAGCAGGCCCGACGAGTCCGCTTATAATTCACCCCTCCACTTT.

This clonotype is categorized as medium-sized. This rearrangement joins TRBV30 to TRBJ1-1; D is unclear. In germline, CDR1 is GTSNPN, CDR2 SVGIG (reference sequence). The CDR3 is made up of 11 amino acids. The ends were cut back, 1 base at V and 7 bases at J, with 7 bases in the middle. CDR3 nucleotide sequence: TGTGCCTGGAGTGACCCAATTGAAGCTTTCTTT. Protein: CAWSDPIEAFF.

This clonotype is deemed large. The V call is TRBV24-1, the J call TRBJ2-1; tentatively, D is TRBD1 or TRBD2 (5 bases each). CDR3 length: 16 residues. Germline assignment: CDR1 KGHDR and CDR2 SFDVKD. Deletions cut 4 bases from V and 9 bases from J, with 21 bases between. CDR3: CATSDLTGAGQAEQFF. CDR3 sequence (DNA): TGTGCCACCAGTGACCTGACTGGGGCGGGTCAGGCTGAGCAGTTCTTC.

In its sample, this clonotype was seen a few times. A read error may explain this, as a much larger clone is one base away. This sequence joins TRBV19 and TRBJ1-6; D is ambiguous. CDR1 LNHDA and CDR2 SQIVND come from the germline V gene (reference sequence). This CDR3 is 14 amino acids long. Trimming removed 11 bases at V and 7 bases at J, with 18 bases between. The CDR3 DNA is TGTGCCTCCCAGTCGGGGTCGAGGAATTCACCCCTCCACTTT. Amino acids: CASQSGSRNSPLHF. Variable domain in full (rest from reference TRBV19 and TRBJ1-6): DGGITQSPKYLFRKEGQNVTLSCEQNLNHDAMYWYRQDPGQGLRLIYYSQIVNDFQKGDIAEGYSVSREKKESFPLTVTSAQKNPTAFYLCASQSGSRNSPLHFGNGTRLTVT.

Relative to its sample, this clonotype is large (0.1 to 1%). J is TRBJ2-3 and V is TRBV24-1; 15 bases agree with TRBD2. The CDR3 is made up of 17 amino acids. Germline CDR1 and CDR2: KGHDR and SFDVKD. After removal of 2 bases from V and 5 bases from J, the junction contained 4 bases not matched to a gene. DNA of the CDR3: TGTGCCACCAGTGATTGGACTAGCGGGGGGGCCGGAGATACGCAGTATTTT. It translates to CATSDWTSGGAGDTQYF.

This clonotype counts as medium-sized. This chain connects TRBV2 to TRBJ2-3; 13 nucleotides line up with TRBD2. The CDR3 has 17 residues. Per the germline V gene, CDR1 is SNHLY and CDR2 is FYNNEI. After removal of 8 bases from V and 5 bases from J, the junction contained 13 bases not matched to a gene. The CDR3 loop is CASPSRLAGGPGDTQYF. The CDR3 nucleotides are TGTGCCAGCCCTTCCCGACTAGCGGGGGGTCCTGGAGATACGCAGTATTTT.

This clonotype is labeled as large. The chain carries TRBV7-9 and TRBJ1-1; D not certain. Trimming removed 4 bases at V and 1 base at J, with 10 bases between. Looked up from germline, CDR1 is SEHNR and CDR2 is FQNEAQ (reference sequence). There are 14 residues in the CDR3. CDR3 bases: TGTGCCAGCAGCTGGAGCCCTTCGAACACTGAAGCTTTCTTT. As protein: CASSWSPSNTEAFF. Looking up the rest from reference TRBV7-9 and TRBJ1-1 gives the full variable domain: DTGVSQNPRHKITKRGQNVTFRCDPISEHNRLYWYRQTLGQGPEFLTYFQNEAQLEKSRLLSDRFSAERPKGSFSTLEIQRTEQGDSAMYLCASSWSPSNTEAFFGQGTRLTVV.

Notes on this clonotype: An end of the junction does not agree with germline; a read error may underlie this. This chain uses TRBV7-3 with TRBJ1-1, with TRBD1 matching over 9 bases. The germline CDR1 and CDR2 sequences are SGHTA and FQGTGA. There are 15 residues in the CDR3. The CDR3: CASSIGTGLSTVAFF. As DNA, the CDR3 is TGTGCCAGCAGCATCGGGACAGGGTTGAGCACTGTAGCTTTCTTT.

This clonotype is termed large. The rearrangement joins TRBV12-3 or TRBV12-4 to TRBJ1-2; D gene ambiguous. CDR3 length equals 13 residues. V lost 3 bases and J 13 bases, leaving 18 bases between the germline ends. CDR3 amino acids: CASSFATTASGTF. Here the CDR3 DNA reads TGTGCCAGCAGTTTCGCGACGACCGCTTCTGGCACCTTC.

This clonotype is judged medium-sized. Written as DNA, the CDR3 is TGTGCCAGCAGCGTAGACGGGGGCCCCAATTCCTACAATGAGCAGTTCTTC. It is translated as CASSVDGGPNSYNEQFF. The chain recombines TRBV9 with TRBJ2-1; tentatively, D is TRBD1 or TRBD2 (6 bases each). Germline values: CDR1 SGDLS, CDR2 YYNGEE. V shed 0 bases and J shed 1 base, with 14 bases lying between them. There are 17 residues in the CDR3.

This clonotype rates as medium-sized. The chain uses TRBV6-5 and TRBJ2-2; maybe TRBD2 (6 bases). CDR1 MNHEY and CDR2 SVGAGI come from the germline V gene. The CDR3 consists of 15 residues. V was clipped by 6 bases and J by 3 bases, with 14 bases between them. CDR3 in amino acids: CASSRVGGYTGELFF. CDR3 sequence (DNA): TGTGCCAGCAGCCGGGTCGGGGGTTACACCGGGGAGCTGTTTTTT.